This TCR beta chain was sequenced for a study of shared clonotypes between healthy human individuals. The germline V gene encodes CDR1 MNHEY and CDR2 SVGAGI. This CDR3 spans 14 amino acids. With V trimmed by 6 bases and J by 5 bases, 6 bases remained unmatched. A note on this clone: Its antigen remains unidentified.

TCRdb's copy holds only in-frame clones and misses some; the assay was immunoSEQ multiplex PCR. Found here are millions of clones, 90% to 95% of them singletons; the top ten hold 0.1% to 0.15%. General study points: Sharing across four donors was highest in naive CD4 (approximately 5%) and lowest in memory CD8 (roughly 0.4%). Represented genetic and exposure-history diversity was restricted by having few donors.

The sequenced sample consisted of naive CD4+ T cells sorted from blood. Subset noted: CD45RA+ positively selected. The receptor was derived from a man aged 18 to 35 in good health. This chain joins TRBV6-5 and TRBJ1-5; 8 nucleotides line up with TRBD1. The chain's CDR3 is CASSRQGLDQPQHF. The CDR3 DNA reads TGTGCCAGCAGCCGACAGGGGCTGGATCAGCCCCAGCATTTT.